A single sample is the source of the 3 T cell receptor beta chains below, sequenced in a study of T-cell reconstitution after alpha-beta-depleted transplantation in children (TCRdb year 2016). Libraries were made using PCR. The sample was run on an Illumina HiSeq 2500. TCR libraries were prepared with molecular barcoding, using unique molecular identifiers to normalize TCRbeta repertoire quantification. TCRdb applied fastp at Q25 and MiXCR to the public reads, then kept only in-frame beta chains. Merged by CDR3 protein, the rows form single entries marked with the most common genes and DNA. Counted in this sample were 90,000 to 130,000 distinct CDR3 sequences; about 6.4% of them appeared once. Clones ranked in the top ten supply approximately 25% of the sample. The treatment or condition tag for this specimen amounts to: allogeneic hematopoietic cell transplantation with graft depleted of TCRalphabeta T cells and CD19 B cells.

This specimen was PBMCs, mostly from graft donor cells, taken 360 days after TCRalphabeta/CD19-depleted stem cell transplant. These receptors all come from a male patient between 2 and 15 years old who had a stem cell transplant for acute lymphoblastic leukemia, so the T cells may come from the graft donor.

This rearrangement joins TRBV9 to TRBJ2-3; D is unresolved. The CDR3 has 17 amino acids. The germline V and J ends were trimmed by 0 bases and 2 bases, with 16 bases remaining between them. Germline CDR1 and CDR2: SGDLS and YYNGEE. The CDR3 loop is CASSVGSGQMLTDTQYF. The DNA for the CDR3 is TGTGCCAGCAGCGTAGGAAGTGGGCAGATGCTCACAGATACGCAGTATTTT. The full variable domain, with the rest looked up from reference TRBV9 and TRBJ2-3, is DSGVTQTPKHLITATGQRVTLRCSPRSGDLSVYWYQQSLDQGLQFLIQYYNGEERAKGNILERFSAQQFPDLHSELNLSSLELGDSALYFCASSVGSGQMLTDTQYFGPGTRLTVL.

The chain carries TRBV2 and TRBJ1-4; 9 nucleotides align to TRBD1. The V gene end was trimmed by 6 bases and the J gene end by 3 bases; junction bases not matched to a gene: 5. This CDR3 is 15 amino acids long. CDR1 SNHLY and CDR2 FYNNEI come from the germline V gene. In DNA, the CDR3 is TGTGCCAGCAGGGCCAGGGACAGGGCTAATGAAAAACTGTTTTTT. Translating it yields CASRARDRANEKLFF.

This clonotype was recorded at least ten times. The chain recombines TRBV5-1 with TRBJ1-2; D is unclear. Deletions cut 7 bases from V and 0 bases from J, with 19 bases between. The germline V gene has CDR1 SGHRS and CDR2 YFSETQ. The CDR3 extends over 16 amino acids. CDR3 in DNA: TGCGCCAGCGGGGATTGGGCACCCCCAACTAACTATGGCTACACCTTC. Its protein product is CASGDWAPPTNYGYTF.